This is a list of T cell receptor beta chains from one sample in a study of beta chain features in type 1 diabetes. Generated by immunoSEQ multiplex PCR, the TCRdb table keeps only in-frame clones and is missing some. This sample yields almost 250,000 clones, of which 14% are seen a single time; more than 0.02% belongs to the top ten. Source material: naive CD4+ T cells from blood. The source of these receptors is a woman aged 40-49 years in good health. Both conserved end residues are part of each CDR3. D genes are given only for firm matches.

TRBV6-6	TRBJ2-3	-	CASTDIEGSDTQYF
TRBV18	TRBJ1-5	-	CASSPPSSGGNQPQHF
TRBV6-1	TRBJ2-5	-	CASSGDRRETQYF
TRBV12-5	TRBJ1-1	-	CASGLGLLRTEAFF
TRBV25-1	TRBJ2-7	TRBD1	CASSGDSYEQYF
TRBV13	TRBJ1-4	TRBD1	CASSRTGRNEKLFF
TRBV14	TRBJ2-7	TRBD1	CASSSPGTGGYEQYF
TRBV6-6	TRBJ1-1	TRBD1	CASRRDSPNTEAFF
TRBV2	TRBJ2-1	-	CASTISGDEQFF
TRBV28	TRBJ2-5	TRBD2	CASSSGGGVETQYF
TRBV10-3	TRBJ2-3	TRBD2	CAIRLAGVGDTQYF
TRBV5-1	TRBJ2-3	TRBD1	CASRRTGGSTDTQYF
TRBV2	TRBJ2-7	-	CASSEYREYEQYF
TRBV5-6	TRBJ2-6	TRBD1	CASSLGTAGANVLTF
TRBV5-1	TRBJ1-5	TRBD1	CASSPGVQGTQPQHF
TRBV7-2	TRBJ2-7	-	CASSFRRGTKPYEQYF
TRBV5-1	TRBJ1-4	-	CASRVRGGTNEKLFF
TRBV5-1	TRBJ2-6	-	CASSLGQGRSGANVLTF
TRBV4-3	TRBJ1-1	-	CASSQESHSRGAFF
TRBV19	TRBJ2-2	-	CASSIRGGAVTGELFF
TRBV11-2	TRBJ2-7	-	CASSLRGSFRVEQYF
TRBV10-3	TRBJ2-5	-	CAISGPRDLPHQETQYF
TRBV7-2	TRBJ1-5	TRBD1	CASQEGASQPQHF
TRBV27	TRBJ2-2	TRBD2	CASSLALAGIGELFF
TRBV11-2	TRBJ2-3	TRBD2	CASSGRGRDDTQYF
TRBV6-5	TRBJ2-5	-	CASRTAQETQYF
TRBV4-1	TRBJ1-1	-	CASSGGQSPNTEAFF
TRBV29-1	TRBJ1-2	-	CSVEDQGGYTF
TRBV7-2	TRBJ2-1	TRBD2	CASSKGAGGPSNEQFF
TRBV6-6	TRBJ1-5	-	CASSDRSNQPQHF
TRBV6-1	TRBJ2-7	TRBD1	CASSDQPTGYYEQYF
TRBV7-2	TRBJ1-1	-	CASSPLRTWGNTEAFF
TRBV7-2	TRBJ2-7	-	CASSPSYEQYF
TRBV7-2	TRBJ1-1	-	CASSLVEGNTEAFF
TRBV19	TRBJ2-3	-	CASSGYFGIVDTQYF
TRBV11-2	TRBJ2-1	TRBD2	CASSLSLASGGDDEQFF
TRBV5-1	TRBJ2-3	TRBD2	CASRRRPSGESTDTQYF
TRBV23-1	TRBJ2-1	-	CASSQNREQFF
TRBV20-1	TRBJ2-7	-	CSAPHWPGQYF
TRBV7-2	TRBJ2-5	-	CASSLIRGTETQYF
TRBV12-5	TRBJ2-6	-	CASGLVPGVGSLSGANVLTF
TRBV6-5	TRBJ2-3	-	CASSYQDTQYF
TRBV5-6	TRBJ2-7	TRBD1	CASSPGWTGHYEQYF
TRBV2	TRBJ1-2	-	CASSERSVRSYGYTF
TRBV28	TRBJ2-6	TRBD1	CASRDRAGANVLTF
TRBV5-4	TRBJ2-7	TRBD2	CASSPGGRPYEQYF
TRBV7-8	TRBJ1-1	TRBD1	CASILDRGRFSEAFF
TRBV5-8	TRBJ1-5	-	CASSPIYRQPQHF
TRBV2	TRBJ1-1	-	CASSEGPSEAFF
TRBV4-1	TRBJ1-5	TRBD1	CASSQGTGDQPQHF
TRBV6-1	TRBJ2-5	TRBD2	CASSEQRGDQETQYF
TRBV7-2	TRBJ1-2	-	CASSKTQGSDGYTF
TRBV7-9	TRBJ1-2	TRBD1	CASSPGTGFYGYTF
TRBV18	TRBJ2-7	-	CASSPPGFAYEQYF
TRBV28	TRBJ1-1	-	CASSLLGVSTEAFF
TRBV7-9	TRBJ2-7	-	CASSLRWQGYDAYEQYF
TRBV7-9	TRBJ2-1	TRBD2	CASSVERDQDEQFF
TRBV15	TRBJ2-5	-	CATSRDRQGGETQYF
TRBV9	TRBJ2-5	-	CASSVQSLALQETQYF
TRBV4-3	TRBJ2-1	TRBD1	CASSQAPPGQGDNEQFF